This TCR beta chain was observed in a study of technical replicates of blood from a few donors. Here immunoSEQ multiplex PCR was the method, and the copy in TCRdb shows in-frame clones only, minus some. The table records 70,000 to 85,000 clones, 97% of them present only once. The germline CDR1 and CDR2 sequences are SNHLY and FYNNEI. The length of the CDR3 is 15 residues. Trimming removed 2 bases at V and 3 bases at J, with 11 bases between. This clone was seen a single time. The sample was T cells isolated from PBMCs. The chain employs TRBV2 and TRBJ2-1; D is unclear. The origin of this receptor is a human donor in good health. CDR3 bases: TGTGCCAGCAGTGAACCACTACTAAACTACAATGAGCAGTTCTTC. This sequence encodes CASSEPLLNYNEQFF.